This T cell receptor (beta chain) originates from a study of molecular identifiers for immune sequencing clone quantification. TCRdb passed the PCR reads through MiXCR, listing each CDR3 protein once. The sample includes 50,000 or so distinct CDR3 sequences, approximately 25% of them seen just once. Germline lookup yields CDR1 SGHRS and CDR2 YFSETQ. The V and J ends lost 5 bases and 0 bases respectively, with 10 bases between them. This CDR3 is built from 14 residues. Only a few counts were recorded for this clonotype. A much larger clone lies a single base off, so this may be a read error. This TCR was recovered from a human donor in good health. Some libraries in this study had Jurkat cell RNA spiked in. Sequencing was performed on naive CD8+ T cells from blood, with Jurkat cell RNA spiked in. Indicated subset: FACS-sorted CD8+CD4-CCR7+CD45RA+ naive T cells. This chain joins TRBV5-1 and TRBJ2-3, with a tentative D call TRBD1 (5 bases). CDR3 coding DNA: TGCGCCAGCAGTGCTAGGGGCAGCACAGATACGCAGTATTTT. Its protein product is CASSARGSTDTQYF.